This TCR beta chain was sequenced during a study of shared clonotypes between healthy human individuals. Method: immunoSEQ multiplex PCR; TCRdb's copy keeps in-frame clones and lacks some. The sample holds some 470,000 clones, 75% to 85% seen once. Trimming removed 9 bases at V and 0 bases at J, with 16 bases between. The CDR3 spans 15 residues. Sequencing input: PBMCs. This rearrangement joins TRBV5-3 to TRBJ1-3, with unresolved D. TRBV5-3 is treated as an ORF (open reading frame) with a function not yet certain. This TCR was recovered from a woman between 35 and 50 years old in good health. Some clones in this sample may be carry-over from other donors' samples. CDR3 nucleotide sequence: TGTGCCAAGGATCGAATAAAGTACTCTGGAAACACCATATATTTT. Its protein product is CAKDRIKYSGNTIYF.